This T cell receptor (beta chain) stems from a study of cytomegalovirus exposure and HLA in healthy donors (dated by TCRdb to about 2017). About the study as a whole: In an earlier analysis of under 750 of the donors, 250 to 350 Gb of sequence data and 90 million to 120 million unique TCR beta sequences from about 190 million T cells were reported. About 310 gigabases of sequencing data and approximately 84 million unique TCR sequences were included in an early release covering under 650 HLA-typed donors. Of the approximately 400 genotyped donors, 65% to 90% fell in the genetic ancestry cluster associated with self-reported Caucasian donors. The study was designed to test whether signatures of past pathogen exposure could be identified by cataloging public T cell receptors. The study used immunosequencing to profile the T cell repertoires of several hundred subjects and linked those repertoires to cytomegalovirus serostatus. In addition to the first cohort of roughly 700 subjects, a separate validation cohort of 120 different subjects was used. To predict cytomegalovirus infection status, the study combined high-throughput TCR immunosequencing, statistical association of individual TCRs with disease status, and machine learning. To study patterns of TCR occurrence, a later analysis re-analyzed previously published TCR beta repertoires from just over 650 donors and added high-resolution HLA genotyping. Rather than using new phenotypic data, the later analysis identified candidate immune exposures from TCR beta sequences and from how often those sequences occurred across donors. In an earlier analysis of 500 to 650 of the donors, high-throughput TCR beta sequencing was used to judge whether each TCR beta V gene segment behaved as functional or pseudogenic. Donor age, sex, ethnicity and CMV serostatus were collected together with the repertoire data. In a later genetic analysis, genome-wide SNP genotypes for about three fifths of the roughly 670 donors were used, and that subset was treated as a discovery cohort. All discovery cohort repertoires had been generated using a single sequencing platform. Both class I and class II loci were covered by HLA typing, at four-digit resolution. The number of typed donors differed by locus: roughly 620-630 for A, B, C, DRB1 and DQB1; some 500 for DQA1; 606 for DPA1; and 400 to 480 for DPB1. About five DR-DQ haplotypes were handled as single units for association and clustering because linkage in the cohort was strong. Among a few hundred genotyped donors of the cohort, an average of approximately 230,000 unique TCR beta nucleotide sequences were sequenced per donor, roughly 18% of them non-productive. Overall results and qualifications from the work: Presence/absence analyses assumed roughly uniform sequencing depth across donors, an assumption that may not hold. In a later analysis, TCR association rates were found to vary across HLA loci, with the most associated TCRs seen for DRB1 alleles and the fewest for HLA-C alleles. The classifier was reported to diagnose cytomegalovirus status with high specificity and sensitivity in both the original cohort and the validation cohort. Linkage disequilibrium might explain the correlated functional status among segregating V segments, but an unknown experimental factor could not be ruled out. Compared with equally common non-associated chains, HLA-associated TCR beta chains in a later analysis were more clonally expanded and had lower generation probabilities. Compared with the 666-donor mean, donors in an Asian-associated ancestry cluster had fewer N-insertions in productive TCRs, according to a later genetic analysis. Because HLA typing was missing for some donors at each locus, association tests included only the typed subset. In vitro tests confirmed that a few of the cytomegalovirus-associated TCR beta chains recognize cytomegalovirus antigens. An association between a missense DCLRE1C variant and V-gene and J-gene trimming of TCR beta chains was found in a later genetic analysis and replicated in an independent cohort. The only immune exposure information available for the cohort was CMV serostatus. A total of 150 to 200 TCR beta chains were listed by the study as associated with cytomegalovirus. Only TCR beta chains were sequenced in this cohort, and the absence of alpha or paired-chain data limited detectable features. In an earlier analysis of more than 500 of the donors, most TCR beta V segments appeared in productive rearrangements about 90% or about 30% of the time, broadly matching IMGT annotations. A further reported finding was that TCR beta sequences accurately predicted the HLA-A and HLA-B alleles for most subjects in the first cohort. Some IMGT-functional V segments, including TRBV6-2 and TRBV6-3, could not be distinguished by the 87-base-pair reads and were therefore excluded. Assigning TCR associations to individual alleles was difficult when HLA alleles, especially DR and DQ, strongly co-occurred. A later analysis reported that several top co-occurrence clusters appeared linked to parvovirus B19, influenza, CMV and Epstein-Barr virus. Most TCR sequences were observed very rarely across donors, whereas some public TCRs were present in many individuals. Because counts were too low, seventeen rarely observed V segments, including chromosome 9 orphons, were left out of the earlier analysis of approximately 580 of the donors. Specific HLA alleles were associated with 15,000 to 20,000 TCR beta sequences at a false discovery rate of 0.05 in a later analysis. A later analysis found that most CMV-associated TCR beta chains appeared HLA-restricted, with HLA associations seemingly driven largely by CMV exposure. A group of highly shared sequence variants was considered likely to be a technical artifact of the sequencing pipeline. According to the authors, the approach could potentially be generalized to other disease states and immunological phenotypes.

The CDR3, cysteine through phenylalanine, is 15 amino acids long. This entry keeps only the CDR3 DNA: 45 bases, framed from base 1. As encoded in the germline V gene (reference sequence), CDR1 is MNHEY while CDR2 is SMNVEV. At the junction V is shortened by 3 bases and J by 6 bases; bases outside the gene matches: 7. Remarks on this clone: The antigen it binds to is not known.

Library prep was done by the immunoSEQ multiplex PCR assay. For the multiplex PCR, a mixture combining 60 forward primers for TCR Vbeta segments and 13 reverse primers for TCR Jbeta segments was used. A multiplex PCR assay on genomic DNA amplified the CDR3 region of rearranged TCR beta genes. On the Illumina HiSeq System, the amplified TCR beta libraries were sequenced as 87-base-pair reads. In the source study's methods: Across the roughly 670 repertoires, a later analysis counted tens of millions of unique TCR beta chains, around 11 million of which were shared by at least two donors. Raw reads were error-corrected and collapsed into unique sequences by a nearest-neighbor algorithm in which closely related sequences were merged to remove PCR and sequencing errors. V, D and J gene segments were assigned by aligning CDR3 sequences to IMGT reference sequences. For a sequence to be retained, a match of at least six nucleotides was required to both a V gene segment and a J gene segment. Rearrangements were called productive when the CDR3 lacked stop codons and stayed in frame with V and J; all others were non-productive. CDR3 was defined according to IMGT convention as the region running from the second conserved V-encoded cysteine to the conserved J-encoded phenylalanine. The earlier analysis of roughly 590 of the donors excluded sequences that lacked an unambiguous match to a single V gene segment. An earlier analysis of approximately 590 of the donors classified V segments as functional when productive rearrangements were above 56.7% and as segregating when the standard deviation between donors was above 5%. To diagnose cytomegalovirus status from the catalog of TCR beta chain sequences, a statistical classification framework was built. A later analysis assigned V and J genes by comparing TCR nucleotide sequences with IMGT/GENE-DB human TR gene sequences. Using the TCRdist pipeline, a later analysis assigned CDR3 sequences along with most-parsimonious VDJ recombination scenarios. In a later analysis, each TCR beta chain was defined by its CDR3 amino acid sequence together with its V-gene family, and reads lacking a unique V-gene family were excluded. A later analysis removed 500 to 600 highly shared, low-generation-probability nucleotide sequences to deal with suspected cross-contamination and a sequencing artifact. In a later analysis, a clonal expansion index was calculated for each public chain from normalized within-repertoire ranks of inferred template counts. Generation probabilities in a later analysis came from a VDJ recombination model fitted to out-of-frame rearrangements, and those results were checked against IGoR. Hypergeometric tests were used in a later analysis to score TCR-TCR, TCR-HLA and TCR-CMV co-occurrence, with a repertoire-size bias correction applied to the TCR pairs. To estimate false discovery rates, a later analysis permuted the HLA or CMV assignments 20 times. A later analysis grouped co-occurring TCRs with DBSCAN, adding TCRdist sequence similarity when clustering within HLA-allele-positive subsets. For co-occurrence clustering, repertoires with fewer than 30,000 or more than 120,000 public chains were excluded, along with roughly 5 repertoires with anomalous nucleotide sharing. TCRdb took this table from immuneACCESS and kept in-frame rearrangements with V and J called. Such tables lack part of the clones; where checked against another copy, unresolved V genes explain under half of the gap, and the rest is unexplained. That table supplies the V and J calls and clone size; D and trimming were determined from the DNA. For this sample, the table gives some 110,000 clones. Around 7% of the sample comes from the top ten.

In total, fewer than 750 healthy bone marrow donors made up the cohort. All cohort members were sampled while nominally healthy, although unrecorded immune exposures were likely present. The donor tested CMV seropositive, placing the donor among the 289 seropositive members of the cohort. Every donor gave a peripheral blood sample, and the peripheral blood mononuclear cells from that sample were used for TCR beta sequencing. Genomic DNA was extracted from the blood cell samples with the Qiagen DNeasy Blood Extraction Kit. Material: PBMCs. The source is a man aged 35-49 years in good health and CMV-seropositive. Recombination linked TRBV27 to TRBJ2-3, and TRBD2 aligns with 9 junction nucleotides. CDR3 protein: CASSFSSGDLDTQYF. The bases read TGTGCCAGCAGTTTCTCTAGCGGGGACCTGGATACGCAGTATTTT.